These T cell receptor beta chains were read from a single sample in a study of blood T cell repertoires in COVID-19. Assay: immunoSEQ multiplex PCR; the TCRdb copy retains only in-frame clones and omits some. In the table there are some 420,000 clones, 80% to 90% of which are singletons. Sample: PBMCs or T cells enriched from blood (not recorded which). The receptor source for this set is a man between 25 and 39 years old who had recovered from COVID-19. CDR3s include the opening cysteine and the closing phenylalanine or tryptophan. A D gene is named only where the DNA matches it firmly. The listing skips clone size in some rows; elsewhere it reads once, few, many or a size class.

CDR3 DNA | CDR3 protein | clone size | V gene | D gene | J gene
TGTGCCAGCAGTTTATCCCAGGGTGAAAAACTGTTTTTT | CASSLSQGEKLFF | . | TRBV12-3/TRBV12-4 | . | TRBJ1-4
TGTGCCAGTACCCCTCTAGCGGAAAGCACAGATACGCAGTATTTT | CASTPLAESTDTQYF | . | TRBV19 | TRBD2 | TRBJ2-3
TGTGCCAGCAGTCACCCCCAGGATGAGCAGTTCTTC | CASSHPQDEQFF | . | TRBV3-1/TRBV3-2 | . | TRBJ2-1
TGTGCCAGCAGCTTGTCCGCGGGAGAGACCCAGTACTTC | CASSLSAGETQYF | . | TRBV5-6 | . | TRBJ2-5
TGCGCCAGCAGCCAAATTGTTACAGGGGGCCTCTCTGGAAACACCATATATTTT | CASSQIVTGGLSGNTIYF | . | TRBV4-1 | TRBD1 | TRBJ1-3
TGTGCCACCAGTGATTTGCGAGCGGGAAGCACAGATACGCAGTATTTT | CATSDLRAGSTDTQYF | . | TRBV24-1 | TRBD2 | TRBJ2-3
TGTGCCAGCAGTTTAGTCTCGGGGTCGGGTCAGCCCCAGCATTTT | CASSLVSGSGQPQHF | . | TRBV27 | . | TRBJ1-5
TGCGCCAGCAGCACTGACAGAAGGGGCACTGAAGCTTTCTTT | CASSTDRRGTEAFF | . | TRBV5-1 | . | TRBJ1-1
TGTGCCAGCAGCTTAGACCCGGAAGAGACCCAGTACTTC | CASSLDPEETQYF | . | TRBV11-2 | . | TRBJ2-5
TGTGCCAGCAGCCTCGACGGGGTTGAAGCTTTCTTT | CASSLDGVEAFF | . | TRBV4-2 | . | TRBJ1-1
TGTGCCAGCAGGGAGGTTACAGGGGAAGCTGGACAGCCCCAGCATTTT | CASREVTGEAGQPQHF | . | TRBV6-6 | TRBD1 | TRBJ1-5
TGTGCCAGCAGCCAATGGGACAGGGAATCAGATACGCAGTATTTT | CASSQWDRESDTQYF | . | TRBV4-2 | TRBD1 | TRBJ2-3
TGCAGCGCCGCTCTTTCGACAGGGAACACTGAAGCTTTCTTT | CSAALSTGNTEAFF | . | TRBV29-1 | . | TRBJ1-1
TGTGCCAGCAGTGAAGCGGTCCGGGGGACTGAAGCTTTCTTT | CASSEAVRGTEAFF | few | TRBV2 | . | TRBJ1-1
TGTGCCAGCAGCCAGGGAGACTCCTACAATGAGCAGTTCTTC | CASSQGDSYNEQFF | . | TRBV4-2 | . | TRBJ2-1
TGCGCCAGCAGCTCACACAACGAAGGCCAGGGCTATGGCTACACCTTC | CASSSHNEGQGYGYTF | . | TRBV5-1 | . | TRBJ1-2
TGTGCCACCAGCAGAGCTAGCGAGACAGAGCAGTTCTTC | CATSRASETEQFF | . | TRBV15 | . | TRBJ2-1
TGTGCCAGCAGCTTAGGAGGAGTCAGGGCCTACGAGCAGTACTTC | CASSLGGVRAYEQYF | . | TRBV13 | . | TRBJ2-7
TGTGCCAGCAGCTGGACCGGGACAGGGACTGAAAAACTGTTTTTT | CASSWTGTGTEKLFF | . | TRBV7-9 | TRBD1 | TRBJ1-4
TGCGCCAGCAGCTCACAGGGGGCTGGGGCCAACGTCCTGACTTTC | CASSSQGAGANVLTF | . | TRBV5-1 | TRBD1 | TRBJ2-6
TGTGCCATCAGTCCGCCAGGGCAGCCCCAGCATTTT | CAISPPGQPQHF | few | TRBV10-3 | . | TRBJ1-5
TGTGCCAGCAGCGTAGATCAGGGTTACAATCAGCCCCAGCATTTT | CASSVDQGYNQPQHF | . | TRBV9 | . | TRBJ1-5
TGTGCCAGCAGTGGCAGAATCCTGAACACTGAAGCTTTCTTT | CASSGRILNTEAFF | few | TRBV2 | . | TRBJ1-1
TGTGCCACCAGTGATTTCCAAAACAAGCAGTACTTC | CATSDFQNKQYF | . | TRBV24-1 | . | TRBJ2-7
TGTGCCAGCAGTTACGGGACAGCTAACTATGGCTACACCTTC | CASSYGTANYGYTF | . | TRBV6-6 | TRBD1 | TRBJ1-2